This T cell receptor beta chain was identified in a study of blood T cell repertoires in COVID-19 (dated by TCRdb to the early 2020s). Regarding the research as a whole: Samples covering the acute and convalescent phases of COVID-19 were provided by collaborators in the United States, Italy and Spain. Subjects who had been exposed to COVID-19, were actively infected with it, or had recovered from it provided the deeply sampled blood TCRbeta repertoires that made up the dataset. Where available, HLA class I and class II types were taken from metadata supplied by the sample provider and were not determined by assay-based typing. The samples were drawn from the first 160 participants of the ongoing ImmuneRACE study and from 1,254 subjects provided by 6 global collaborators. Nearly every sample came with metadata listing a de-identified subject ID, COVID-19 status, age in years and sex. The material from the prospective study consisted of cDNA or gDNA derived from T cells, B-cell-depleted T cells, or PBMCs. The repertoires were released in a freely available public database intended as a resource for research on the immune response to SARS-CoV-2.

Whole blood was collected in K2EDTA tubes by collaborating institutions according to the institutions' own protocols. Collaborator samples were shipped for TCRbeta analysis as frozen whole blood, isolated PBMCs, or DNA extracted from either sample type. The immunoSEQ Assay, a bias-controlled multiplex PCR, was used to amplify TCRbeta CDR3 regions from genomic DNA. The original pipeline was this. Nucleated cell counts per sample were estimated from amplification of reference gene primers within the assay. To quantify the absolute abundance of each unique TCRbeta CDR3 rearrangement, sequence reads were collapsed and filtered. For each sample, productive Simpson clonality was calculated as the square root of Simpson's diversity index over productive rearrangements. Imported from immuneACCESS, the table was reduced by TCRdb to in-frame sequences with V and J called. These copies leave out some clones; in studies compared against another copy, an unresolved V gene accounts for under half, and the cause of the remainder is not known. The V and J calls and clone size come from that table; D and trimming were worked out from the DNA. The sample table contains about 120,000 clones; only one count was recorded for 81% of them. The ten largest clones take up 10% of the sample.

V is trimmed back by 6 bases and J by 6 bases, and the junction contains 5 bases that no gene match accounts for. CDR1 MNHEY and CDR2 SMNVEV were looked up in the germline V gene (reference sequence). The CDR3 runs 14 amino acids, cysteine and phenylalanine included. Left in the record is the CDR3 DNA by itself, 42 bases read in frame from the first base. Beyond this particular receptor, the publication reports: How much clinical and demographic metadata was included differed by source and by participant, and the metadata was provided uncurated.

Turning to this clone: Its antigen remains undetermined. No base quality values were provided; no much bigger clone lies one nucleotide off.

This receptor was identified in a human donor in a cohort sampled during active COVID-19. Material: peripheral blood. The receptor chain draws on TRBV27 and TRBJ2-1; 10 bases in the middle match TRBD2. The nucleotide sequence reads as follows: TGTGCCAGCAGCGGACTAGCGGAAGGCAATGAGCAGTTCTTC. It codes for CASSGLAEGNEQFF.